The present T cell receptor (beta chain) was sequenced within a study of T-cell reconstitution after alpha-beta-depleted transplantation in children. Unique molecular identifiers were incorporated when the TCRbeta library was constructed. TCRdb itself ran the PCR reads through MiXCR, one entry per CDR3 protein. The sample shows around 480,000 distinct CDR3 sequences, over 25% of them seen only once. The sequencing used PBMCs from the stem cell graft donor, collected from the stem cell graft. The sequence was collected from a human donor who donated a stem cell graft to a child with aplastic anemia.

The chain's CDR3 is CASTFSGEQYF. As DNA, the CDR3 is TGTGCCAGTACCTTCAGTGGCGAGCAGTACTTC. The chain combines TRBV19 with TRBJ2-7; the D is unclear. Trimming took 7 bases from V and 6 from J, leaving 10 bases between them. Germline V gives CDR1 LNHDA, CDR2 SQIVND (reference sequence). CDR3 length: 11 residues.